The 31 T cell receptor beta chains in this list originate from one sample, sequenced in a study of blood T cell repertoires in COVID-19. Some clones are missing from TCRdb's copy, which holds only in-frame ones; the method was immunoSEQ multiplex PCR. The top ten clones hold around 0.95% of a sample with fewer than 500,000 clones, around 89% of them seen once. The sample consisted of PBMCs or T cells enriched from blood (not recorded which). These receptors all come from a woman aged 25 to 45 with acute COVID-19.

The table lists this clone with a count of one. The rearrangement joins TRBV19 to TRBJ1-5, with a tentative D call TRBD1 (5 bases). V was trimmed by 7 bases and J by 3 bases, leaving 13 bases between them. Per the germline V gene, CDR1 is LNHDA and CDR2 is SQIVND (reference sequence). This CDR3 region has 14 residues. CDR3: CASNRARDNQPQHF. CDR3 in DNA: TGTGCCAGTAATCGGGCCAGGGACAATCAGCCCCAGCATTTT.

The V call is TRBV5-4, the J call TRBJ2-7; 9 nucleotides match TRBD1. The CDR3 loop spans 14 amino acids. The germline CDR1 and CDR2 sequences are SGHNT and YYREEE (reference sequence). The V segment lost 0 bases and the J segment 7 bases; nucleotides outside the gene matches: 5. CDR3: CASSLAGDREEQYF. CDR3 in DNA: TGTGCCAGCAGCTTGGCCGGGGACAGGGAGGAGCAGTACTTC.

The chain carries TRBV5-1 and TRBJ1-2; D might be TRBD1 (5 bases). Per the germline V gene, CDR1 is SGHRS and CDR2 is YFSETQ. The CDR3 covers 16 residues. Trimming shortened V by 2 bases and J by 0 bases, and 14 bases separated the two germline ends. The CDR3 nucleotides read TGCGCCAGCAGCTTTACCATGGACACAACTAACTATGGCTACACCTTC. Protein: CASSFTMDTTNYGYTF.

The chain carries TRBV5-1 and TRBJ2-3, with 13 nucleotides matching TRBD2. Germline V lookup: CDR1 SGHRS, CDR2 YFSETQ. The V gene end was trimmed by 3 bases and the J gene end by 5 bases; junction bases not matched to a gene: 6. This CDR3 has 16 amino acids. The CDR3 protein is CASSSLLAGGRDTQYF. The DNA of the CDR3 is TGCGCCAGCAGCTCCCTACTAGCGGGGGGGCGAGATACGCAGTATTTT.

The CDR3 loop reads CASSLDGQGYNEQFF. The CDR3 DNA reads TGCGCCAGCAGCTTGGACGGACAGGGGTACAATGAGCAGTTCTTC. This chain links TRBV5-1 with TRBJ2-1; 9 positions match TRBD1. Per the germline V gene, CDR1 is SGHRS and CDR2 is YFSETQ. The CDR3 has 15 amino acids. V lost 0 bases to trimming and J lost 4 bases; unmatched junction nucleotides: 2.

The CDR3 DNA reads as TGTGCCAGCAGCCCTAGCGGGGGGGGCTACGAGCAGTACTTC. Encoded protein: CASSPSGGGYEQYF. This chain connects TRBV3-1 (or the pseudogene TRBV3-2) to TRBJ2-7; 12 nucleotides line up with TRBD2. Germline V gene lookup returns CDR1 LGHDT and CDR2 YNNKEL (reference sequence). The CDR3 sequence is 14 residues long. The trim removed 4 bases at V and 3 bases at J, leaving 1 base unmatched.

The genes are TRBV13 and TRBJ2-1; TRBD2 is a possible D gene (5 bases). Germline V gives CDR1 PRHDT, CDR2 FYEKMQ (reference sequence). With 5 bases removed from V and 6 bases from J, the gap between germline ends came to 20 bases. The CDR3 covers 16 residues. The CDR3 reads CASSARTSRGFNEQFF. In DNA, the CDR3 is TGTGCCAGCAGCGCCAGGACTTCCCGGGGTTTCAATGAGCAGTTCTTC.

The chain couples TRBV27 to TRBJ1-4; 9 bases agree with TRBD1. Germline CDR1 MNHEY, CDR2 SMNVEV (reference sequence). The CDR3 is 14 residues long. With V trimmed by 10 bases and J by 8 bases, 11 bases remained unmatched. The CDR3 nucleotides read TGTGCCACCAGAACCGGGACAGGGCTAGAAAAACTGTTTTTT. Its protein product is CATRTGTGLEKLFF.

The chain links TRBV18 to TRBJ1-3; TRBD1 might be the D (6 bases). Trimming removed 0 bases from V and 0 bases from J, with 9 bases in between. Germline lookup yields CDR1 KGHSH and CDR2 LQKENI. This CDR3 spans 16 amino acids. CDR3 nucleotides: TGTGCCAGCTCACCACCGGGACAAGCCTCTGGAAACACCATATATTTT. Its protein is CASSPPGQASGNTIYF.

For this clone: Additional DNA sequences in this sample encode the identical CDR3. The chain couples TRBV18 to TRBJ1-2; D is possibly TRBD1 (5 bases). The CDR3 is 13 residues long. Per germline, CDR1 KGHSH and CDR2 LQKENI. Trimming pared 3 bases from V and 1 base from J, leaving 6 bases between. As DNA, the CDR3 is TGTGCCAGCTCACCGACAGATAACTATGGCTACACCTTC. This sequence encodes CASSPTDNYGYTF.

The chain uses TRBV7-2 and TRBJ2-1; 9 nucleotides match TRBD1. The germline V gene has CDR1 SGHTA and CDR2 FQGNSA. This CDR3 spans 16 amino acids. The V gene end was trimmed by 2 bases and the J gene end by 4 bases; junction bases not matched to a gene: 6. CDR3 sequence: CASSLYWTGAYNEQFF. The DNA of the CDR3 is TGTGCCAGCAGCTTATATTGGACAGGGGCTTACAATGAGCAGTTCTTC. Complete variable domain (other parts from reference TRBV7-2 and TRBJ2-1): GAGVSQSPSNKVTEKGKDVELRCDPISGHTALYWYRQSLGQGLEFLIYFQGNSAPDKSGLPSDRFSAERTGGSVSTLTIQRTQQEDSAVYLCASSLYWTGAYNEQFFGPGTRLTVL.

The gene calls are TRBV19 and TRBJ2-1; TRBD1 matches at 10 bases. From germline, CDR1 is LNHDA and CDR2 SQIVND (reference sequence). With 6 bases clipped from V and 6 bases from J, the junction kept 5 bases outside the gene matches. The CDR3 sequence is 14 residues long. The chain's CDR3 is CASSPTGGINEQFF. In DNA form, the CDR3 reads TGTGCCAGTAGCCCGACAGGGGGCATCAATGAGCAGTTCTTC.

The genes are TRBV5-1 and TRBJ2-3, with 15 bases aligning to TRBD2. V was clipped by 5 bases and J by 2 bases; unmatched bases: 9. The CDR3 totals 18 residues. The V gene's germline CDR1 is SGHRS and CDR2 YFSETQ. In nucleotides, the CDR3 is TGCGCCAGCAGTCCCGGACTAGCGGGGGGGCCATCCACAGATACGCAGTATTTT. Protein sequence: CASSPGLAGGPSTDTQYF.

The V and J genes are TRBV18 and TRBJ2-5, with D maybe TRBD1 (6 bases). The ends were cut back, 2 bases at V and 5 bases at J, with 15 bases in the middle. Germline CDR1 and CDR2: KGHSH and LQKENI. The CDR3 extends over 15 amino acids. CDR3 nucleotide sequence: TGTGCCAGCTCACCATTCACCCGACAGGCCGAGACCCAGTACTTC. Translated: CASSPFTRQAETQYF. Full variable domain (outside the CDR3, taken from reference TRBV18 and TRBJ2-5): NAGVMQNPRHLVRRRGQEARLRCSPMKGHSHVYWYRQLPEEGLKFMVYLQKENIIDESGMPKERFSAEFPKEGPSILRIQQVVRGDSAAYFCASSPFTRQAETQYFGPGTRLLVL.

The J gene is TRBJ2-3, the V gene TRBV5-1; D is perhaps TRBD2 (6 bases). This CDR3 has 14 amino acids. Trimming shortened V by 5 bases and J by 0 bases, and 10 bases separated the two germline ends. Per the germline V gene, CDR1 is SGHRS and CDR2 is YFSETQ. The DNA of the CDR3 is TGCGCCAGCAGTGGGACTCTAAGCACAGATACGCAGTATTTT. It specifies CASSGTLSTDTQYF.

The rearrangement links TRBV18 to TRBJ1-1; 11 bases line up with TRBD1. The germline V gene has CDR1 KGHSH and CDR2 LQKENI. CDR3 size: 18 residues. V lost 4 bases to trimming and J lost 2 bases; unmatched junction nucleotides: 12. Here the CDR3 DNA reads TGTGCCAGCTCACGACTACCGGGACAGGGGGATCCCAACACTGAAGCTTTCTTT. It specifies CASSRLPGQGDPNTEAFF.

This clone was counted only a few times. The chain employs TRBV12-3 or TRBV12-4 and TRBJ2-2; D is possibly TRBD2 (5 bases). The CDR3 is 12 amino acids. The germline V and J ends were trimmed by 8 bases and 6 bases, with 10 bases remaining between them. The CDR3 region is CASLEGAGELFF. Written as DNA, the CDR3 is TGTGCCAGCCTAGAGGGCGCCGGGGAGCTGTTTTTT.

This clone is a singleton in its sample. The chain recombines TRBV6-2 or TRBV6-3 with TRBJ2-1; possibly TRBD2 for D (7 bases). The CDR3 spans 15 residues. Germline-derived CDR1 and CDR2 are MNHEY and SVGEGT. Trimming took off 2 bases at V and 9 bases at J, with 17 bases between the two ends. CDR3 sequence (DNA): TGTGCCAGCAGTTACCAGGGAGGGGGGACTGGTGAGCAGTTCTTC. It specifies CASSYQGGGTGEQFF.

The chain couples TRBV29-1 to TRBJ1-4; no clear D gene. The V and J ends lost 7 bases and 6 bases respectively, with 24 bases between them. Germline CDR1 SQVTM, CDR2 ANQGSEA. The length of the CDR3 is 16 residues. The CDR3 protein is CSATEGSAISYEKLFF. The CDR3 coding sequence is TGCAGCGCCACGGAAGGCAGCGCCATCTCCTATGAAAAACTGTTTTTT.

This chain connects TRBV5-1 to TRBJ1-5; possible D gene TRBD1, 5 bases. Germline CDR1 reads SGHRS; CDR2 reads YFSETQ. Trimming took off 5 bases at V and 3 bases at J, with 12 bases between the two ends. CDR3 length: 14 amino acids. The CDR3 loop reads CASSQDSPNQPQHF. In DNA form, the CDR3 reads TGCGCCAGCAGTCAAGACAGTCCCAATCAGCCCCAGCATTTT.

The chain combines TRBV11-2 with TRBJ1-4, with 7 nucleotides matching TRBD1. The CDR3 totals 15 residues. The V segment lost 6 bases and the J segment 7 bases; nucleotides outside the gene matches: 11. The germline V gene encodes CDR1 SGHAT and CDR2 FQNNGV. The CDR3 here is CASRSDRVFGEKLFF. The CDR3 bases are TGTGCCAGCAGATCCGACAGGGTTTTTGGTGAAAAACTGTTTTTT.

V is TRBV3-1 (or the pseudogene TRBV3-2) and J is TRBJ2-3; no definite D call. The CDR3 is 15 residues long. Deletions cut 4 bases from V and 6 bases from J, with 17 bases between. Germline lookup yields CDR1 LGHDT and CDR2 YNNKEL (reference sequence). The CDR3 loop is CASSRFPRPEDTQYF. The CDR3 coding sequence is TGTGCCAGCAGCCGGTTCCCGAGGCCGGAGGATACGCAGTATTTT.

This clone was recorded only once. V and J are TRBV6-2 or TRBV6-3 and TRBJ2-1; D is ambiguous. Germline CDR1 and CDR2: MNHEY and SVGEGT. This CDR3 spans 13 amino acids. Between the trimmed V and J ends, which lost 2 bases and 4 bases, there was a span of 6 bases. In DNA, the CDR3 is TGTGCCAGCAGTTACGGCAGGTACAATGAGCAGTTCTTC. Amino acids: CASSYGRYNEQFF.

This chain uses TRBV7-3 with TRBJ1-1, with 9 nucleotides matching TRBD1. The germline gives CDR1 SGHTA, CDR2 FQGTGA. This CDR3 region has 14 residues. Unmatched junction bases numbered 5, after V lost 4 bases and J lost 5 bases. The CDR3 protein is CASSSTGGATEAFF. The CDR3 coding sequence is TGTGCCAGCAGCTCGACAGGGGGAGCAACTGAAGCTTTCTTT.

The chain joins TRBV7-6 to TRBJ2-1; 9 bases fit TRBD1. With 2 bases clipped from V and 4 bases from J, the junction kept 9 bases outside the gene matches. The CDR3 is 17 amino acids. CDR1 is SGHVS and CDR2 is FNYEAQ in the germline V gene. CDR3 loop: CASSLRDRGTSYNEQFF. DNA of the CDR3: TGTGCCAGCAGCTTACGCGACAGGGGGACGAGTTACAATGAGCAGTTCTTC.

The CDR3 DNA sequence: TGTGCCAGCAGTGGTTTAGCGGGGTCCTACGAGCAGTACTTC. Translation: CASSGLAGSYEQYF. This chain links TRBV2 with TRBJ2-7; TRBD2 aligns across 8 bases. V shed 4 bases, J shed 1 base, and the junction held 3 bases outside the gene matches. This CDR3 region has 14 residues. CDR1 and CDR2 (germline): SNHLY, FYNNEI.

The chain recombines TRBV18 with TRBJ2-2; perhaps TRBD2 as D (5 bases). The CDR3 has 14 residues. CDR1 and CDR2 (germline): KGHSH, LQKENI. The ends were cut back, 0 bases at V and 7 bases at J, with 9 bases in the middle. This chain's CDR3 is CASSPPGRGGELFF. The CDR3, as DNA: TGTGCCAGCTCACCACCCGGCCGGGGCGGGGAGCTGTTTTTT.

This clone was observed once. This sequence joins TRBV24-1 and TRBJ2-2; no clear D. The CDR3 is 17 residues long. V was clipped by 2 bases and J by 0 bases, with 12 bases between them. Germline values: CDR1 KGHDR, CDR2 SFDVKD. The DNA for the CDR3 is TGTGCCACCAGTGATTCAGGTTCCTATGCGAACACCGGGGAGCTGTTTTTT. Its protein product is CATSDSGSYANTGELFF.

The chain couples TRBV5-1 to TRBJ2-2; the match to TRBD1 covers 8 bases. The CDR3 has 16 residues. The V segment lost 3 bases and the J segment 2 bases; nucleotides outside the gene matches: 6. Germline assignment: CDR1 SGHRS and CDR2 YFSETQ. The chain's CDR3 is CASSWQGAPNTGELFF. CDR3 sequence (DNA): TGCGCCAGCAGCTGGCAGGGGGCGCCTAACACCGGGGAGCTGTTTTTT.

The J gene is TRBJ1-5, the V gene TRBV6-2 or TRBV6-3, with 8 bases fitting TRBD1. The germline CDR1 and CDR2 sequences are MNHEY and SVGEGT. The CDR3 runs 14 residues. After removal of 4 bases from V and 9 bases from J, the junction contained 8 bases not matched to a gene. CDR3 in DNA: TGTGCCAGCAGTTGGGACAGGTTGTTGTGGCCCCAGCATTTT. It yields the protein CASSWDRLLWPQHF.

The rearrangement links TRBV2 to TRBJ1-1, with 9 bases that match TRBD1. This CDR3 is built from 16 residues. With V trimmed by 6 bases and J by 3 bases, 11 bases remained unmatched. Per the germline V gene, CDR1 is SNHLY and CDR2 is FYNNEI. DNA of the CDR3: TGTGCCAGCAGGGACAGGGGCGAGCAGAGCGACACTGAAGCTTTCTTT. Residues: CASRDRGEQSDTEAFF.